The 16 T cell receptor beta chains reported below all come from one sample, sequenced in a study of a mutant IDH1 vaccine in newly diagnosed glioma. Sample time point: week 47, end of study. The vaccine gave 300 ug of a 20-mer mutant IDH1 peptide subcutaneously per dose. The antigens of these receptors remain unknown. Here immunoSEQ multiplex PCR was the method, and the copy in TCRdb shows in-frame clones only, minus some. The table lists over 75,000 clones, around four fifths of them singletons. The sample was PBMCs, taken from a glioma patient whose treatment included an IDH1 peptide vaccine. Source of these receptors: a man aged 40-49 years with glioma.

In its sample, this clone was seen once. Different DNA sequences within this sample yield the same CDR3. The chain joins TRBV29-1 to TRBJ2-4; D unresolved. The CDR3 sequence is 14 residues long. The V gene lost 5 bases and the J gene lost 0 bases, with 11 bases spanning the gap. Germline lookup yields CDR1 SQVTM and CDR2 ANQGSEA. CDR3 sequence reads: CSVRARLAKNIQYF. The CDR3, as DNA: TGCAGCGTTAGGGCACGTCTAGCCAAAAACATTCAGTACTTC.

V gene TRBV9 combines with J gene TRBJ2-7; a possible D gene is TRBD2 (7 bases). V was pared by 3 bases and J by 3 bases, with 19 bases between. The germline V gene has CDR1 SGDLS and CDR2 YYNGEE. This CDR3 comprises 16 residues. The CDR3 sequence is CASSEGGSERLYEQYF. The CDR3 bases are TGTGCCAGCAGCGAGGGGGGGTCAGAGAGGCTCTACGAGCAGTACTTC.

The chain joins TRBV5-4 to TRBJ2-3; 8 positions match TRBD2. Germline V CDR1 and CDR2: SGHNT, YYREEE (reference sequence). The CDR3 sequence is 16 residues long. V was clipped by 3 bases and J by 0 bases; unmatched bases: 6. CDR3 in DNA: TGTGCCAGCAGCTACCGGGTAGCGGGAAGCACAGATACGCAGTATTTT. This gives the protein CASSYRVAGSTDTQYF.

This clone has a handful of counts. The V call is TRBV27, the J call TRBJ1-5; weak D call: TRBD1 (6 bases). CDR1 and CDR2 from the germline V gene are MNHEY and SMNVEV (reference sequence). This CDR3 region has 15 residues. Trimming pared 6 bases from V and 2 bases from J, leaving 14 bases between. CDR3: CASSQQGLGNQPQHF. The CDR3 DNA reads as TGTGCCAGCAGCCAACAGGGTTTGGGCAATCAGCCCCAGCATTTT.

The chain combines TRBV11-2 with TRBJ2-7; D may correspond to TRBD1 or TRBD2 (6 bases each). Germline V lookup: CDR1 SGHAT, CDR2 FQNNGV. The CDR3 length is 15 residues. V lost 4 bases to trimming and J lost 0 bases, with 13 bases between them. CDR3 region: CASSSRRGVSYEQYF. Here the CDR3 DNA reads TGTGCCAGCAGCTCCAGGAGGGGGGTCTCCTACGAGCAGTACTTC.

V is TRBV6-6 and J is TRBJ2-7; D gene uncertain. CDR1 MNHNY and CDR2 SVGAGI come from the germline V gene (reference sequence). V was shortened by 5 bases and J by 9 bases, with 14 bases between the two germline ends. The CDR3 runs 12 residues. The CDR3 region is CASSQLRASQYF. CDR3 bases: TGTGCCAGCAGTCAGTTAAGAGCTTCGCAGTACTTC.

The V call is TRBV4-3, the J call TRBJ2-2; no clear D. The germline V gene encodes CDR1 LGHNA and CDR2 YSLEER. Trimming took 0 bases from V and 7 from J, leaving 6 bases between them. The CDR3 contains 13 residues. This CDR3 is CASSQETHGELFF. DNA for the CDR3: TGCGCCAGCAGCCAAGAGACCCACGGGGAGCTGTTTTTT.

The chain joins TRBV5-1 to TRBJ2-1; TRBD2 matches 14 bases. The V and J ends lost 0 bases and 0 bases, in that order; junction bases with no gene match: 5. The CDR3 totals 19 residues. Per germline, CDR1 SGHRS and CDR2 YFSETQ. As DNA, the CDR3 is TGCGCCAGCAGCTTGGTGGGACTAGCGGGAGCGAGCTCCTACAATGAGCAGTTCTTC. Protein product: CASSLVGLAGASSYNEQFF.

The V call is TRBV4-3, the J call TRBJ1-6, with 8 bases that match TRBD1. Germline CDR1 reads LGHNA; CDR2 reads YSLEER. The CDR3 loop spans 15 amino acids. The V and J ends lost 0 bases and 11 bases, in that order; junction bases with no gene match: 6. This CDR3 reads CASSQERTGLAPLHF. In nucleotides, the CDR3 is TGCGCCAGCAGCCAAGAGAGGACAGGGCTTGCACCCCTCCACTTT.

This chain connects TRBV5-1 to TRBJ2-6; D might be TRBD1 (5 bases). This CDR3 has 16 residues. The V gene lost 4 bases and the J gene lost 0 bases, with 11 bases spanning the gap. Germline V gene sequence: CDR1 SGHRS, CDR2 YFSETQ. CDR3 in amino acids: CASSGATPSGANVLTF. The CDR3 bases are TGCGCCAGCAGCGGGGCCACCCCCTCTGGGGCCAACGTCCTGACTTTC.

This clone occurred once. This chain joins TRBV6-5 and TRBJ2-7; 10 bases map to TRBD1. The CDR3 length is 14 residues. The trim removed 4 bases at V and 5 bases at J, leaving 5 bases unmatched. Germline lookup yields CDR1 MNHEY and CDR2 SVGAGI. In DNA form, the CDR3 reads TGTGCCAGCAGTTCCGGGACAGGGGCCCACGAGCAGTACTTC. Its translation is CASSSGTGAHEQYF.

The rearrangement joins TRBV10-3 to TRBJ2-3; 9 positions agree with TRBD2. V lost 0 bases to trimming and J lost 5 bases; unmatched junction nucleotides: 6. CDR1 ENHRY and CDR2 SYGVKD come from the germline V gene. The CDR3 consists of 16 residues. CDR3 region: CAISESRGRARDTQYF. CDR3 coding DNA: TGTGCCATCAGTGAGTCTCGCGGGAGGGCCAGAGATACGCAGTATTTT.

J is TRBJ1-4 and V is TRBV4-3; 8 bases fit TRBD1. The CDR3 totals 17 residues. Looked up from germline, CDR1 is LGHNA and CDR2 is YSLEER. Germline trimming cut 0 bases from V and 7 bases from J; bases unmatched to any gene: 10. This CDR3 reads CASSQDRQGRFAEKLFF. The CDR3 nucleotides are TGCGCCAGCAGCCAAGATAGACAGGGGCGTTTTGCTGAAAAACTGTTTTTT.

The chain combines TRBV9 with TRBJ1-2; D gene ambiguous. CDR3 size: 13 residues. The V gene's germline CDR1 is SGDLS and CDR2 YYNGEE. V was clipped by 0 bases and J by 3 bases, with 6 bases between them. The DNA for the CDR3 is TGTGCCAGCAGCGTAGTAGTAGACTATGGCTACACCTTC. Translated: CASSVVVDYGYTF.

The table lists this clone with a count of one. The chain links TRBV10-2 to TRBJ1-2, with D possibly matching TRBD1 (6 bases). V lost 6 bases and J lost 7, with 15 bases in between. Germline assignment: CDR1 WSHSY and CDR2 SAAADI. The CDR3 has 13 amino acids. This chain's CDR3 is CASRDTGFGGYTF. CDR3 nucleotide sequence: TGCGCCAGCAGAGACACAGGGTTTGGTGGCTACACCTTC.

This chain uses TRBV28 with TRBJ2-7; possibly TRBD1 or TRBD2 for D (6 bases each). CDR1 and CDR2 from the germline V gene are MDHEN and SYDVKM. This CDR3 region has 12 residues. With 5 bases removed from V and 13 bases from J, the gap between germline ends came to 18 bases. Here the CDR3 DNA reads TGTGCCAGCAGTGGGGGGCCTGGGATGGAATACTTC. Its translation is CASSGGPGMEYF.